This T cell receptor beta chain was sequenced in a study of control samples from healthy donors and cancer patients. V gave up 3 bases and J gave up 1 base, with 15 bases separating them. The CDR3 contains 17 residues. Germline V gene data show CDR1 as SGHAT and CDR2 as FQNNGV. This clone appeared once. Generated by immunoSEQ multiplex PCR, the TCRdb table keeps only in-frame clones and is missing some. The table lists around 110,000 clones, roughly nine tenths of them singletons. The sequenced sample consisted of PBMCs. This clonotype was sampled from a woman aged 45-60 years with colorectal cancer. The chain uses TRBV11-2 and TRBJ2-2, with D perhaps matching TRBD2 (5 bases). CDR3 residues: CASSFGSASRNTGELFF. The CDR3 DNA reads as TGTGCCAGCAGCTTCGGCTCTGCTAGCAGGAACACCGGGGAGCTGTTTTTT. The full variable domain, with the rest looked up from reference TRBV11-2 and TRBJ2-2, is EAGVAQSPRYKIIEKRQSVAFWCNPISGHATLYWYQQILGQGPKLLIQFQNNGVVDDSQLPKDRFSAERLKGVDSTLKIQPAKLEDSAVYLCASSFGSASRNTGELFFGEGSRLTVL.